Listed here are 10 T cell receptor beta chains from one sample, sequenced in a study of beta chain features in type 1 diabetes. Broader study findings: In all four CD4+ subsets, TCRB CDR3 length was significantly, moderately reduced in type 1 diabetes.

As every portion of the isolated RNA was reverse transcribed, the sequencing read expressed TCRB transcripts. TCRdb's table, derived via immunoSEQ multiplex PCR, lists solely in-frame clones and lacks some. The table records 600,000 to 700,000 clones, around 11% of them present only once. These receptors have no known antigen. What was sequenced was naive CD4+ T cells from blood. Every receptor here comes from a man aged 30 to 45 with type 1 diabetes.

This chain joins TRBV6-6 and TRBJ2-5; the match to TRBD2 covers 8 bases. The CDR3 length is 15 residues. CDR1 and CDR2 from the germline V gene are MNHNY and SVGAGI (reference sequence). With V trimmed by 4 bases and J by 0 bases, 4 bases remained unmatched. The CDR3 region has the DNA TGTGCCAGCAGTTCCCGGGGGGGGAACCAAGAGACCCAGTACTTC. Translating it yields CASSSRGGNQETQYF.

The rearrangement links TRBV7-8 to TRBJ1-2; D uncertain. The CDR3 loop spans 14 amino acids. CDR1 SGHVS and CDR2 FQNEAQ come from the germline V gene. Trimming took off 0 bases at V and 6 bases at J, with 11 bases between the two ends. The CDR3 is CASSLAWPTDGYTF. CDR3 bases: TGTGCCAGCAGCTTAGCGTGGCCCACAGATGGCTACACCTTC.

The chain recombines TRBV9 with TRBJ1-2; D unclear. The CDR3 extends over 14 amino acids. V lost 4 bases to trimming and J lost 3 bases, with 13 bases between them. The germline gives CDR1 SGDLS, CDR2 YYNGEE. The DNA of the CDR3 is TGTGCCAGCAGCCCCCACTTGACGGACTATGGCTACACCTTC. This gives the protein CASSPHLTDYGYTF.

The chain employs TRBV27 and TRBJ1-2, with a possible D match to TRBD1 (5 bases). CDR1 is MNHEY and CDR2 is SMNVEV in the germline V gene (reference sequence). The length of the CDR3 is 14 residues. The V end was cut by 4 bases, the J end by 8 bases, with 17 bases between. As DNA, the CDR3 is TGTGCCAGCAGTTCCCAATTGGGGGAGAGAGGCTACACCTTC. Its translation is CASSSQLGERGYTF.

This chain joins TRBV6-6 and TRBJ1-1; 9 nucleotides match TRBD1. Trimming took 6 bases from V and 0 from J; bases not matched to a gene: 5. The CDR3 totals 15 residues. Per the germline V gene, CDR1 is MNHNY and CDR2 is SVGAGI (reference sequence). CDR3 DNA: TGTGCCAGCAGGTCGGGACAGGGCATGAACACTGAAGCTTTCTTT. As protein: CASRSGQGMNTEAFF.

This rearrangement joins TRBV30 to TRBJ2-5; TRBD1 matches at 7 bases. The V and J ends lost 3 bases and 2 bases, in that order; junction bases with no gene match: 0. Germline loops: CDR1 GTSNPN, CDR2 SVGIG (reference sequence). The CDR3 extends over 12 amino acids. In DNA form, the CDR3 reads TGTGCCTGGAGGGGACAGCAAGAGACCCAGTACTTC. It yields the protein CAWRGQQETQYF. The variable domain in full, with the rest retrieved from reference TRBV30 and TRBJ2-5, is SQTIHQWPATLVQPVGSPLSLECTVEGTSNPNLYWYRQAAGRGLQLLFYSVGIGQISSEVPQNLSASRPQDRQFILSSKKLLLSDSGFYLCAWRGQQETQYFGPGTRLLVL.

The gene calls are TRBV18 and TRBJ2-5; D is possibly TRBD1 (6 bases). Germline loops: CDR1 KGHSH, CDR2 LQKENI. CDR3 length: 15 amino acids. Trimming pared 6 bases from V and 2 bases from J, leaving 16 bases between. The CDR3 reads CASSYTGMPQETQYF. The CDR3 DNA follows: TGTGCCAGCTCCTACACAGGGATGCCGCAAGAGACCCAGTACTTC.

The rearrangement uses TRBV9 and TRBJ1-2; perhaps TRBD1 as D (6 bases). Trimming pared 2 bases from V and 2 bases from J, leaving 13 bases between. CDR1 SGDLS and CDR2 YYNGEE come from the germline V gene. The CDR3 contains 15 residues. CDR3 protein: CASSVSGHRNYGYTF. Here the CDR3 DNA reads TGTGCCAGCAGCGTCTCGGGACACCGAAACTATGGCTACACCTTC.

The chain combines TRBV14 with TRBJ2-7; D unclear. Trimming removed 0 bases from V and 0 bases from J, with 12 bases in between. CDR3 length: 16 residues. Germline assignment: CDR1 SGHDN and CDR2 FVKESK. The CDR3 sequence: CASSQDTALSSYEQYF. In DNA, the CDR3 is TGTGCCAGCAGCCAAGATACAGCCTTATCCTCCTACGAGCAGTACTTC.

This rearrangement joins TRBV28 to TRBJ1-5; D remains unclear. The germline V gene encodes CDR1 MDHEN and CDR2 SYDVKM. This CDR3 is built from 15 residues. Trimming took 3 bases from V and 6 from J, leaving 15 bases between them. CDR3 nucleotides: TGTGCCAGCAGTTTCCTCTCCAGGAGGGTTCAGCCCCAGCATTTT. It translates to CASSFLSRRVQPQHF.